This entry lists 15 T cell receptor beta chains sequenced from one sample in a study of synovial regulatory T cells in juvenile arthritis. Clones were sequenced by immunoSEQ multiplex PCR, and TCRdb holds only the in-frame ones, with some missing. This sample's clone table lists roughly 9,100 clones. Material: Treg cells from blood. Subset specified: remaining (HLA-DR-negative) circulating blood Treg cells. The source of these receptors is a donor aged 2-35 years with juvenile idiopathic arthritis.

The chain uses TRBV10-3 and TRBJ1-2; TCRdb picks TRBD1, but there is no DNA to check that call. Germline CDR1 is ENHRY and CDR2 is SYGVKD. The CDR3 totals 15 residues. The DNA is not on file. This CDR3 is CAIRAGQGGNYGYTF.

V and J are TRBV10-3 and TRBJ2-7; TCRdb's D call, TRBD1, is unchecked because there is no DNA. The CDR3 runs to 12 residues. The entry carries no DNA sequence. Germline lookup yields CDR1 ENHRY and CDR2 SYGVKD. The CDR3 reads CAISSGTDEQYF.

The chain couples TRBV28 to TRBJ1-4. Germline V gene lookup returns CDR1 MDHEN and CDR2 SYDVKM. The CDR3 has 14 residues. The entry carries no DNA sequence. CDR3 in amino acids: CASSFDPANEKLFF.

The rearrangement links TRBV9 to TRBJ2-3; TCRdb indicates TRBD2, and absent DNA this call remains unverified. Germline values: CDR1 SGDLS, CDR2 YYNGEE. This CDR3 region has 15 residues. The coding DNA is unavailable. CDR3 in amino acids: CASSVGSYPTDTQYF.

CDR3 residues: CASPTGGFGYGYTF. This chain joins TRBV30 and TRBJ1-2. The CDR3 is made up of 14 amino acids. The protein alone is recorded here. CDR1 and CDR2 (germline): GTSNPN, SVGIG (reference sequence).

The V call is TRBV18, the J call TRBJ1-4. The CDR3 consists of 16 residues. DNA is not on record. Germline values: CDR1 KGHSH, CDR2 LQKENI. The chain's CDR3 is CASSDGRSATNEKLFF.

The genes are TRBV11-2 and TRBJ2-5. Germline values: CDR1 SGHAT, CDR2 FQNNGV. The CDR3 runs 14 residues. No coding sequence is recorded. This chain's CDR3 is CASSLFGLQETQYF. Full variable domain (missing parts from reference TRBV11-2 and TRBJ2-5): EAGVAQSPRYKIIEKRQSVAFWCNPISGHATLYWYQQILGQGPKLLIQFQNNGVVDDSQLPKDRFSAERLKGVDSTLKIQPAKLEDSAVYLCASSLFGLQETQYFGPGTRLLVL.

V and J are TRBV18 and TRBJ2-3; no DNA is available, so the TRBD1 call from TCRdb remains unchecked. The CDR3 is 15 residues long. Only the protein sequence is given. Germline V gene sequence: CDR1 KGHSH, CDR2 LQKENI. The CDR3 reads CASSPQGPGADTQYF. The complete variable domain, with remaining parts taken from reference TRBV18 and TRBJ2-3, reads NAGVMQNPRHLVRRRGQEARLRCSPMKGHSHVYWYRQLPEEGLKFMVYLQKENIIDESGMPKERFSAEFPKEGPSILRIQQVVRGDSAAYFCASSPQGPGADTQYFGPGTRLTVL.

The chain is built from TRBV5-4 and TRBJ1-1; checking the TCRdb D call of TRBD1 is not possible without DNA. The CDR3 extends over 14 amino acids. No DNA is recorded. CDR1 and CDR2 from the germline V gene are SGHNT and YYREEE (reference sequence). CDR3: CASREGTANTEAFF.

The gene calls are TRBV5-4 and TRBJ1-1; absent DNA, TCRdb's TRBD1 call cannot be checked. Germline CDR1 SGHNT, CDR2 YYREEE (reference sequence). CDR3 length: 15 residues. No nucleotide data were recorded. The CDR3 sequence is CASSLLRQGTTEAFF. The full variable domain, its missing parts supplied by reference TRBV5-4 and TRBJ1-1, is ETGVTQSPTHLIKTRGQQVTLRCSSQSGHNTVSWYQQALGQGPQFIFQYYREEENGRGNFPPRFSGLQFPNYSSELNVNALELDDSALYLCASSLLRQGTTEAFFGQGTRLTVV.

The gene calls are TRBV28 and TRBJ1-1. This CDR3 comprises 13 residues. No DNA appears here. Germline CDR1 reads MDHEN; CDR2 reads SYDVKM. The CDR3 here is CASTLTGRGEAFF.

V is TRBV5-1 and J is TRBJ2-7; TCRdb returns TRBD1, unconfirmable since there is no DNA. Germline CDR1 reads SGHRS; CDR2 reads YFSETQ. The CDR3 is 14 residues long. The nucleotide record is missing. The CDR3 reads CASSVGGTAYEQYF.

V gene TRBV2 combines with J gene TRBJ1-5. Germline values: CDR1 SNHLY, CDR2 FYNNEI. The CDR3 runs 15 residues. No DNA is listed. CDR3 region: CASSELMGGVKPQHF.

This chain's CDR3 is CASTNTGDPQETQYF. The gene calls are TRBV11-2 and TRBJ2-5; without DNA, the TCRdb call of TRBD1 cannot be checked. This CDR3 contains 15 residues. The DNA is unrecorded. Germline CDR1 reads SGHAT; CDR2 reads FQNNGV.

CDR3 amino acids: CASSFAGFNNSPLHF. The gene calls are TRBV5-1 and TRBJ1-6; lacking DNA, the TRBD1 call made by TCRdb goes unchecked. This CDR3 contains 15 residues. The DNA is unrecorded. Germline assignment: CDR1 SGHRS and CDR2 YFSETQ.